This TCR beta chain emerged from a study of identifying expanded T cells in peripheral blood. Assay used: immunoSEQ multiplex PCR; TCRdb lists only in-frame clones, some missing. The sample lists some 100,000 clones, about 88% occurring once. Germline V CDR1 and CDR2: LNHNV, YYDKDF (reference sequence). The CDR3 spans 16 residues. V lost 0 bases and J 2 bases, leaving 13 bases between the germline ends. V and J are TRBV15 and TRBJ1-2, with D tentatively TRBD1 (5 bases). Sample: blood. The source of this sequence is a person aged 18-69 years in good health. In nucleotides, the CDR3 is TGTGCCACCAGCAGAGATTGGGGGACGGAAAACTATGGCTACACCTTC. Protein sequence: CATSRDWGTENYGYTF.